A single sample gave rise to the 27 T cell receptor beta chains below, sequenced in a study of blood T cell repertoires in COVID-19. Measured with immunoSEQ multiplex PCR; TCRdb has only the in-frame clones, and not every one. The sample yields approximately 70,000 clones, approximately 84% seen once. Material for sequencing was peripheral blood. These receptor sequences come from a man in his sixties or seventies with active or convalescent COVID-19.

This chain connects TRBV18 to TRBJ1-1; no definite D call. V lost 6 bases and J lost 3, with 11 bases in between. Germline CDR1 reads KGHSH; CDR2 reads LQKENI. The length of the CDR3 is 13 residues. The CDR3 DNA reads as TGTGCCAGCTCTCCGACTGGCGACACTGAAGCTTTCTTT. Translated: CASSPTGDTEAFF.

The V gene is TRBV4-1, the J gene TRBJ2-1; 9 positions agree with TRBD2. The CDR3 is made up of 15 amino acids. Germline-derived CDR1 and CDR2 are MGHRA and YSYEKL. V was pared by 2 bases and J by 1 base, with 0 bases of the junction left unmatched. The CDR3 DNA reads as TGCGCCAGCAGCCAAACTAGCGGGTCCTACAATGAGCAGTTCTTC. Residues: CASSQTSGSYNEQFF.

The chain is built from TRBV28 and TRBJ2-3, with TRBD2 identical over 13 bases. Germline CDR1 reads MDHEN; CDR2 reads SYDVKM. Losses at the gene ends were 5 bases for V and 7 bases for J; bases not matched to a gene: 9. The CDR3 has 16 residues. CDR3 loop: CASSPPGTSGTYTQYF. The CDR3 bases are TGTGCCAGCAGTCCCCCCGGGACTAGCGGGACCTATACGCAGTATTTT.

The rearrangement links TRBV27 to TRBJ2-1; D is ambiguous. Germline CDR1 is MNHEY and CDR2 is SMNVEV (reference sequence). There are 12 residues in the CDR3. The V gene lost 6 bases and the J gene lost 5 bases, with 8 bases spanning the gap. The CDR3 nucleotides read TGTGCCAGCAGCCGGCAGGACAATGAGCAGTTCTTC. Translating gives CASSRQDNEQFF.

The V call is TRBV7-2, the J call TRBJ2-2; D remains unclear. Germline-derived CDR1 and CDR2 are SGHTA and FQGNSA. Trimming cost V 5 bases and J 1 base, with 5 bases left between them. This CDR3 region has 13 residues. The CDR3 loop is CASSRRNTGELFF. The CDR3 DNA is TGTGCCAGCAGCCGTAGGAACACCGGGGAGCTGTTTTTT.

The chain combines TRBV6-5 with TRBJ1-3; TRBD1 matches 7 bases. Germline-derived CDR1 and CDR2 are MNHEY and SVGAGI. The CDR3 consists of 13 residues. J lost 0 bases, V lost 10 bases, and 3 bases had no gene match. The CDR3 sequence: CAIQGYSGNTIYF. The CDR3 nucleotides are TGTGCCATACAGGGGTACTCTGGAAACACCATATATTTT.

The V gene is TRBV2, the J gene TRBJ2-2, with 10 bases aligning to TRBD1. Trimming removed 5 bases from V and 4 bases from J; junction bases left unmatched: 4. This CDR3 has 15 residues. Per the germline V gene, CDR1 is SNHLY and CDR2 is FYNNEI. The CDR3: CASSRQGASTGELFF. CDR3 nucleotide sequence: TGTGCCAGCAGTCGACAGGGGGCTAGCACCGGGGAGCTGTTTTTT.

This chain uses TRBV7-9 with TRBJ2-7, with 13 bases lining up with TRBD2. The V and J ends lost 2 bases and 2 bases, in that order; junction bases with no gene match: 3. The CDR3 covers 16 residues. Germline assignment: CDR1 SEHNR and CDR2 FQNEAQ (reference sequence). CDR3 amino acids: CASSLLTSGRPYEQYF. CDR3 bases: TGTGCCAGCAGCTTACTGACTAGCGGGAGGCCCTACGAGCAGTACTTC. Supplemented by reference TRBV7-9 and TRBJ2-7, the full variable domain reads DTGVSQNPRHKITKRGQNVTFRCDPISEHNRLYWYRQTLGQGPEFLTYFQNEAQLEKSRLLSDRFSAERPKGSFSTLEIQRTEQGDSAMYLCASSLLTSGRPYEQYFGPGTRLTVT.

The chain couples TRBV12-5 to TRBJ2-1; 9 bases are shared with TRBD1. CDR1 is LGHNT and CDR2 is FRNRAP in the germline V gene. Germline trimming cut 5 bases from V and 4 bases from J; bases unmatched to any gene: 3. The CDR3 has 14 residues. The CDR3 DNA follows: TGTGCTAGTGGTCTCGGGACAGGGTACAATGAGCAGTTCTTC. It codes for CASGLGTGYNEQFF.

The V gene is TRBV10-1, the J gene TRBJ2-3, with TRBD2 matching 13 bases. With V trimmed by 5 bases and J by 2 bases, 10 bases remained unmatched. The germline V gene encodes CDR1 WNHNN and CDR2 SYGVQD (reference sequence). The CDR3 is 18 residues long. For the CDR3, the DNA is TGCGCCAGCAGTATGGGGACTAGCGGGACCCACTCCACAGATACGCAGTATTTT. Its translation is CASSMGTSGTHSTDTQYF.

This clone occurred once. The CDR3, as DNA: TGTGCCAGCAGCCAACTTCCGGGACTAGCGGGAGTAACAGATACGCAGTATTTT. Its protein product is CASSQLPGLAGVTDTQYF. The chain couples TRBV3-1 (or the pseudogene TRBV3-2) to TRBJ2-3, with TRBD2 matching over 14 bases. Germline loops: CDR1 LGHDT, CDR2 YNNKEL (reference sequence). Trimming took 2 bases from V and 3 from J; bases not matched to a gene: 7. The CDR3 has 18 residues.

The gene calls are TRBV28 and TRBJ1-2; D not resolved. Germline CDR1 MDHEN, CDR2 SYDVKM. The CDR3 loop spans 14 amino acids. With 10 bases removed from V and 2 bases from J, the gap between germline ends came to 17 bases. The CDR3 here is CAIPEGESNYGYTF. The CDR3 coding sequence is TGTGCCATTCCTGAGGGAGAAAGCAACTATGGCTACACCTTC.

This sequence joins TRBV29-1 and TRBJ2-6; 8 nucleotides line up with TRBD1. This CDR3 is built from 16 residues. CDR1 and CDR2 from the germline V gene are SQVTM and ANQGSEA. V was pared by 4 bases and J by 2 bases, with 7 bases of the junction left unmatched. The CDR3 DNA reads as TGCAGCGTTGGTCGACAGGGGATTACTGGGGCCAACGTCCTGACTTTC. Translated, it gives CSVGRQGITGANVLTF.

The gene calls are TRBV5-1 and TRBJ2-2; D perhaps matches TRBD2 (5 bases). The CDR3 sequence is 15 residues long. With 0 bases removed from V and 3 bases from J, the gap between germline ends came to 9 bases. The V gene's germline CDR1 is SGHRS and CDR2 YFSETQ. CDR3 sequence: CASSLGEWDTGELFF. The CDR3 DNA is TGCGCCAGCAGCTTGGGGGAGTGGGACACCGGGGAGCTGTTTTTT.

This chain links TRBV28 with TRBJ1-1; possibly TRBD1 for D (5 bases). Germline values: CDR1 MDHEN, CDR2 SYDVKM. V lost 7 bases to trimming and J lost 1 base, with 10 bases between them. CDR3 length equals 13 residues. CDR3 DNA sequence: TGTGCCAGCACCACCGGGGGGAACACTGAAGCTTTCTTT. Protein: CASTTGGNTEAFF.

This clone showed up just a few times. This rearrangement joins TRBV7-6 to TRBJ1-2; D unresolved. The CDR3 length is 15 residues. Trimming took 0 bases from V and 4 from J, leaving 12 bases between them. The V gene's germline CDR1 is SGHVS and CDR2 FNYEAQ. CDR3: CASSLAAEGVYGYTF. The CDR3 DNA is TGTGCCAGCAGCTTAGCGGCGGAAGGCGTCTATGGCTACACCTTC.

This chain connects TRBV19 to TRBJ1-2, with 8 nucleotides matching TRBD1. This CDR3 is 14 amino acids long. Germline V CDR1 and CDR2: LNHDA, SQIVND (reference sequence). J lost 4 bases, V lost 7 bases, and 8 bases had no gene match. The CDR3 loop is CASTGQGRVYGYTF. In nucleotides, the CDR3 is TGTGCCAGTACCGGACAGGGTCGGGTCTATGGCTACACCTTC.

This clone appeared a single time. The CDR3 protein is CASSSGTLSNEKLFF. The CDR3 DNA is TGTGCCAGCAGTTCCGGGACACTCTCAAATGAAAAACTGTTTTTT. V is TRBV6-2 or TRBV6-3 and J is TRBJ1-4; possible D gene TRBD1, 6 bases. V lost 4 bases to trimming and J lost 5 bases, with 14 bases between them. Per germline, CDR1 MNHEY and CDR2 SVGEGT. This CDR3 has 15 amino acids.

The chain links TRBV6-5 to TRBJ2-7; 9 bases are shared with TRBD1. With 7 bases clipped from V and 2 bases from J, the junction kept 6 bases outside the gene matches. The CDR3 loop spans 14 amino acids. CDR1 is MNHEY and CDR2 is SVGAGI in the germline V gene. CDR3 in amino acids: CASTGDRAPYEQYF. The CDR3 coding sequence is TGTGCCAGCACAGGGGACAGGGCTCCCTACGAGCAGTACTTC.

The V and J genes are TRBV4-2 and TRBJ2-7; TRBD2 agrees at 7 bases. The CDR3 contains 16 residues. Germline CDR1 reads LGHNA; CDR2 reads YNFKEQ. Trimming at V came to 1 base and at J to 6 bases, leaving 12 bases not matched to a gene. The CDR3 protein is CASSQAAGTTSFEQYF. CDR3 DNA: TGTGCCAGCAGCCAAGCCGCCGGGACTACTAGTTTCGAGCAGTACTTC.

The rearrangement joins TRBV6-6 to TRBJ1-1; 7 bases align to TRBD1. J was trimmed by 1 base and V by 11 bases; bases with no gene match: 7. CDR3 length equals 13 residues. The germline V gene encodes CDR1 MNHNY and CDR2 SVGAGI (reference sequence). In DNA, the CDR3 is TGTGCCGGAATGGGACAGCGGAACACTGAAGCTTTCTTT. Amino acid sequence: CAGMGQRNTEAFF.

This sequence joins TRBV4-1 and TRBJ2-3; D possibly corresponds to TRBD2 (5 bases). Per germline, CDR1 MGHRA and CDR2 YSYEKL. CDR3 length equals 16 residues. Trimming removed 2 bases at V and 2 bases at J, with 14 bases between. The CDR3 loop is CASSQRSGTTTDTQYF. The CDR3 coding sequence is TGCGCCAGCAGCCAAAGGAGCGGTACAACCACAGATACGCAGTATTTT.

The chain couples TRBV6-1 to TRBJ2-3; 7 positions agree with TRBD2. V dropped 2 bases and J dropped 3; count of bases not matched to a gene: 5. Germline CDR1 and CDR2: MNHNS and SASEGT. The CDR3 has 15 amino acids. Here the CDR3 reads CASSEPAGETDTQYF. The CDR3 DNA reads as TGTGCCAGCAGTGAACCGGCGGGAGAGACAGATACGCAGTATTTT.

This chain joins TRBV5-1 and TRBJ1-1, with unresolved D. The V end lost 2 bases, the J end lost 0 bases, and 11 bases lay between the germline ends. This CDR3 spans 15 amino acids. Germline V gene sequence: CDR1 SGHRS, CDR2 YFSETQ. The DNA of the CDR3 is TGCGCCAGCAGCTTTGAGGATACGATGAACACTGAAGCTTTCTTT. Its protein product is CASSFEDTMNTEAFF.

This clone was seen more than once but under ten times. The chain combines TRBV5-5 with TRBJ1-1; D gene ambiguous. V was trimmed by 3 bases and J by 4 bases, leaving 13 bases between them. Germline CDR1 reads SGHKS; CDR2 reads YYEKEE (reference sequence). This CDR3 has 14 amino acids. The CDR3 DNA sequence: TGTGCCAGCAGCTCCCTACCGGGAGGCACTGAAGCTTTCTTT. It is translated as CASSSLPGGTEAFF.

This chain connects TRBV4-1 to TRBJ2-1, with D perhaps matching TRBD1 (6 bases). In germline, CDR1 is MGHRA, CDR2 YSYEKL. This CDR3 has 14 amino acids. Between the trimmed V and J ends, which lost 4 bases and 6 bases, there was a span of 13 bases. CDR3 coding DNA: TGCGCCAGCAGCCTCAGGGTAGGGGGCAATGAGCAGTTCTTC. Translation gives CASSLRVGGNEQFF.

The V gene is TRBV5-8, the J gene TRBJ2-2, with D unclear. CDR1 SGHTS and CDR2 YDEGEE come from the germline V gene. Trimming stripped 0 bases from V and 2 bases from J, with 5 bases between. The CDR3 consists of 14 residues. The chain's CDR3 is CASSLGGNTGELFF. CDR3 DNA: TGTGCCAGCAGCTTGGGCGGAAACACCGGGGAGCTGTTTTTT.